This T cell receptor beta chain was found in a study of Graves' ophthalmopathy and Graves' hyperthyroidism. Study-wide results and caveats: Most clonotypes expanded in thyroid above 0.001 frequency were present in blood too. Both an approximately 69% sensitivity and a 72.22% specificity characterized the model's predictions of ophthalmopathy progression.

Hyperthyroidism patients were newly diagnosed, ill under 2 months, and aged 18 to 65 years. Additional autoimmune diseases, uncontrolled infections, pregnancy or lactation disqualified patients. The study amplified TCR beta CDR3 regions using RNA transcripts. HTBI-primed RT-PCR formed the first round, and a multiplex PCR formed the second. MiXCR, run by TCRdb on the multiplex PCR reads, gives a single entry per CDR3 protein. The sample shows around 520,000 distinct CDR3 sequences, roughly 40% of them seen only once. CDR1 and CDR2 (germline): MDHEN, SYDVKM. This CDR3 region has 14 residues. V trimming: 7 bases; J trimming: 1 base; junction bases outside the gene matches: 6. Concerning this clonotype: Its target is not known.

The chain carries TRBV28 and TRBJ2-5; 7 positions agree with TRBD1. This TCR derives from an adult man with Graves' hyperthyroidism. Material: peripheral blood or thyroid tissue (not recorded which). CDR3 sequence (DNA): TGTGCCAGCACTCTAGACAGGGCCCAAGAGACCCAGTACTTC. Its translation is CASTLDRAQETQYF. Variable domain in full (rest from reference TRBV28 and TRBJ2-5): DVKVTQSSRYLVKRTGEKVFLECVQDMDHENMFWYRQDPGLGLRLIYFSYDVKMKEKGDIPEGYSVSREKKERFSLILESASTNQTSMYLCASTLDRAQETQYFGPGTRLLVL.